This T cell receptor (beta chain) was sequenced during a study of blood T cells in healthy people across ages. On the study more broadly: About one barcoded TCR beta cDNA was captured per two T cells. Study results and limitations: Per-million-T-cell TCR beta diversity fell roughly linearly with age. Diversity of TCR beta correlated strongly with naive T cell percentage.

Researchers isolated at least 7 million PBMCs per sample. PCR was performed a second time for about 7 to 11 cycles using a sample-barcoded 5' primer and a J-beta primer mix. A single record per CDR3 protein comes from TCRdb applying MiXCR to the 5' RACE reads. The table includes some 320,000 distinct CDR3 sequences, 25% to 30% detected once. Per germline, CDR1 MNHEY and CDR2 SMNVEV (reference sequence). The CDR3 contains 14 residues. Between the trimmed V and J ends, which lost 2 bases and 1 base, there was a span of 6 bases. Note on this clonotype: Its cognate antigen is unknown.

The chain uses TRBV27 and TRBJ2-4; D is undetermined. This TCR came from a woman aged 70-85 years in good health. The sample was blood. This CDR3 is CASSLVSAKNIQYF. The CDR3 coding sequence is TGTGCCAGCAGTTTAGTTTCTGCCAAAAACATTCAGTACTTC.